The entry below gives a single T cell receptor beta chain sequence along with its context. Assay used: immunoSEQ multiplex PCR; TCRdb lists only in-frame clones, some missing. This table has 60,000 to 70,000 clones, about 88% appearing once. Germline lookup yields CDR1 LGHNA and CDR2 YSLEER. V shed 4 bases and J shed 0 bases, with 6 bases lying between them. The CDR3 covers 14 residues. The sample comes from a study of blood T cell repertoires in COVID-19. The sequenced material came from peripheral blood. The source is a woman aged 60-75 years with COVID-19, enrolled during active disease. The chain links TRBV4-3 to TRBJ1-4; tentatively, D is TRBD1 (6 bases). DNA for the CDR3: TGCGCCAGCAGCCGGACAGCAACTAATGAAAAACTGTTTTTT. Its protein product is CASSRTATNEKLFF.